Ten or more counts support the clone carrying this T cell receptor (beta chain). Its antigen is still unknown. The CDR3 has 14 residues. Germline CDR1 DFQATT, CDR2 SNEGSKA (reference sequence). Trimming stripped 7 bases from V and 9 bases from J, with 22 bases between. This specimen belongs to a study of T cells in Graves' hyperthyroidism and ophthalmopathy. Broader study findings: Among clonotypes expanded in thyroid above 0.001, most were also found in blood.

Amplified TCR beta CDR3 regions came from RNA transcripts. First-round RT-PCR with HTBI primers amplified the TCR CDR3 region. TCRdb reanalysed the multiplex PCR reads using MiXCR and keeps one entry per CDR3 protein. The table has roughly 500,000 distinct CDR3 sequences, around a fifth seen once. Every diagnosis used clinical symptoms, serum thyroxine and TRAb, thyroid ultrasound and orbital computed tomography. Out of over 9 ml of fresh peripheral blood came the PBMCs. The sample comprised blood. This clonotype was obtained from a woman in her seventies with Graves' ophthalmopathy. This chain joins TRBV20-1 and TRBJ2-1; the D call may be TRBD1 or TRBD2 (5 bases each). The CDR3 region is CSVTGRMVRSEQFF. As DNA, the CDR3 is TGCAGTGTGACGGGACGGATGGTGAGAAGTGAGCAGTTCTTC.